This TCR beta chain was sequenced in a study of shared clonotypes between healthy human individuals. Caucasian adults residing in Nashville, Tennessee made up all the donors. The junction had 7 bases not matched to a gene; V was cut back by 3 bases and J by 6 bases. Germline V lookup: CDR1 SGHTA, CDR2 FQGTGA. This CDR3 has 15 amino acids. About this clone itself: Its specificity is not known.

Study-level results: Only blood samples were collected, and tissue repertoires likely differ. The donor pool, a small one, limited the genetic and exposure-history diversity represented.

Several immunoSEQ plates received, in even portions, the genomic DNA of each subset. Profiled with immunoSEQ multiplex PCR; TCRdb holds only in-frame clones, not every one. The sample has around 990,000 clones; 60% to 80% are singletons. The V gene is TRBV7-3, the J gene TRBJ2-2; 7 bases agree with TRBD2. The sample consisted of memory CD4+ T cells from PBMCs. As for subset: CD45RA-negative fraction. This sequence originates from a man younger than 30 in good health. Some clones in this sample may be carry-over from other donors' samples. CDR3 bases: TGTGCCAGCAGCTTGGCGGACCGGGGGGCCGGGGAGCTGTTTTTT. It codes for CASSLADRGAGELFF.